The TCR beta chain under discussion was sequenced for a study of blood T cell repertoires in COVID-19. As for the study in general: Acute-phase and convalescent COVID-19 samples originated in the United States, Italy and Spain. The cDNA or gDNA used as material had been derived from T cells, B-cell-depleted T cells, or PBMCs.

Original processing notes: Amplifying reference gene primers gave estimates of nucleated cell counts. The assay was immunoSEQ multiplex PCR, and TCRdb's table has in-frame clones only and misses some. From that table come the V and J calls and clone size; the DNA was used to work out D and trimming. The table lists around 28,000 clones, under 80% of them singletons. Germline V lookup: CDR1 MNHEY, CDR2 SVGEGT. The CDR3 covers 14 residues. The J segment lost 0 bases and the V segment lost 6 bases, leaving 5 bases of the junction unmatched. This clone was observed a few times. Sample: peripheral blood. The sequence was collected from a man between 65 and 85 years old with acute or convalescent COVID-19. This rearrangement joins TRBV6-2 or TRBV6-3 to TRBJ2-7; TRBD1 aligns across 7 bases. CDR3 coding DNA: TGTGCCAGCAGCAACAGGGGCGGCTCCTACGAGCAGTACTTC. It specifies CASSNRGGSYEQYF.